The entry that follows covers one TCR beta chain sequence. It has no known antigen specificity. Base qualities are not at hand, and no much larger clone is one base apart. TCRbeta CDR3 regions were amplified from genomic DNA by means of the immunoSEQ Assay, a bias-controlled multiplex PCR. Under the source paper's analysis protocol: The number of nucleated cells in each sample was estimated by amplification of reference gene primers within the assay. Sequence reads were collapsed and filtered to measure the absolute abundance of every unique TCRbeta CDR3 rearrangement. For each sample, productive Simpson clonality was calculated by taking the square root of Simpson's diversity index across productive rearrangements. Sourced from immuneACCESS, this table was stored by TCRdb with only in-frame sequences that have V and J called. A share of the clones is absent; for the studies checked, an unresolved V gene accounts for under half, and the remainder has no known explanation. The V and J calls and clone size come from that table; D and trimming were worked out from the DNA. The sample yields 70,000 or so clones; roughly 80% were counted once. The biggest ten clones account for about a tenth of the sample.

The sample originates from a study of blood T cell repertoires in COVID-19 (dated by TCRdb to 2020 to 2022). In the study overall: The collaborator samples originated in the United States, Italy and Spain and spanned the acute and convalescent phases of COVID-19. The material from the prospective study consisted of cDNA or gDNA derived from T cells, B-cell-depleted T cells, or PBMCs. The dataset comprised deeply sampled blood TCRbeta repertoires from subjects exposed to, actively infected with, or recovered from COVID-19. The repertoires were released in a freely available public database meant as a resource for research on the immune response to SARS-CoV-2. The samples were drawn from two sources: the first 160 participants of the ongoing ImmuneRACE study, and 1,000 to 1,500 subjects contributed by 6 global collaborators. Nearly every sample came with metadata listing a de-identified subject ID, COVID-19 status, age in years and sex. HLA class I and class II types, where available, came from metadata supplied by the sample provider rather than from assay-based typing. Study-wide findings and limitations: How much clinical and demographic metadata was included differed by source and by participant, and the metadata was provided uncurated.

Each collaborating institution followed its own protocols to collect whole blood in K2EDTA tubes. For TCRbeta analysis, collaborators shipped samples as frozen whole blood, isolated PBMCs, or DNA extracted from either of those sample types. Specimen: peripheral blood. This TCR derives from a woman older than 75 with acute or convalescent COVID-19.

Here the CDR3 is given as CASSSTGIPNQPQHF. The nucleotide sequence is TGTGCCAGTAGTTCAACAGGGATTCCCAATCAGCCCCAGCATTTT. The V and J genes are TRBV19 and TRBJ1-5; possibly the D gene is TRBD1, per 6 matching bases. Trimming takes 5 bases from V and 3 bases from J, and the germline ends sit 14 bases apart. The CDR3 runs 15 residues from the cysteine to the phenylalanine. Only the CDR3 DNA stays, 45 bases, in frame from base 1. CDR1 and CDR2 (LNHDA, SQIVND) derive from the germline V gene (reference sequence).